These 18 T cell receptor beta chains were sequenced from one sample in a study of blood T cell repertoires in COVID-19. Generated by immunoSEQ multiplex PCR, the TCRdb table keeps only in-frame clones and is missing some. This sample has 150,000 to 200,000 clones; approximately 85% occur once, and the top ten carry 6.5% to 7.5%. Sequencing was carried out using peripheral blood. Receptors were obtained from a man older than 75 with COVID-19, enrolled during active disease.

The chain employs TRBV2 and TRBJ2-6, with D perhaps TRBD2 (5 bases). The CDR3 consists of 14 residues. Trimming removed 7 bases from V and 0 bases from J, with 7 bases in between. Germline CDR1 SNHLY, CDR2 FYNNEI. CDR3 loop: CASNGLSGANVLTF. DNA for the CDR3: TGTGCCAGCAACGGACTCTCTGGGGCCAACGTCCTGACTTTC.

The chain combines TRBV9 with TRBJ2-2; D is unclear. V lost 3 bases and J lost 1, with 10 bases in between. The germline V gene has CDR1 SGDLS and CDR2 YYNGEE. The CDR3 totals 15 residues. CDR3 bases: TGTGCCAGCAGCGCCTGGCGACAGAACACCGGGGAGCTGTTTTTT. Residues: CASSAWRQNTGELFF.

J is TRBJ1-1 and V is TRBV6-6; D ambiguous. The CDR3 is 11 residues long. Trimming took off 6 bases at V and 3 bases at J, with 5 bases between the two ends. Germline V CDR1 and CDR2: MNHNY, SVGAGI (reference sequence). The CDR3 is CASSFDTEAFF. DNA of the CDR3: TGTGCCAGCAGCTTCGACACTGAAGCTTTCTTT.

This rearrangement joins TRBV11-2 to TRBJ1-1, with 9 bases matching TRBD1. The CDR3 consists of 16 residues. Trimming took 0 bases from V and 1 from J; bases not matched to a gene: 3. Germline loops: CDR1 SGHAT, CDR2 FQNNGV. The CDR3 reads CASSLEPGQGNTEAFF. CDR3 coding DNA: TGTGCCAGCAGCTTAGAGCCGGGACAGGGGAACACTGAAGCTTTCTTT.

This clone was picked up one time. The chain couples TRBV5-6 to TRBJ2-5, with a weak D call TRBD2 (5 bases). The CDR3 is made up of 13 amino acids. Trimming took 5 bases from V and 1 from J, leaving 9 bases between them. The germline CDR1 and CDR2 sequences are SGHDT and YYEEEE. In DNA form, the CDR3 reads TGTGCCAGCAGGGACGGGATCCAAGAGACCCAGTACTTC. It yields the protein CASRDGIQETQYF.

The chain uses TRBV6-5 and TRBJ1-2; 8 bases agree with TRBD1. This CDR3 has 15 amino acids. The junction had 5 bases not matched to a gene; V was cut back by 2 bases and J by 3 bases. From germline, CDR1 is MNHEY and CDR2 SVGAGI. In nucleotides, the CDR3 is TGTGCCAGCAGTTACAACAGGGGGATCGACTATGGCTACACCTTC. Translated, it gives CASSYNRGIDYGYTF.

This clone occurred a few times. The rearrangement uses TRBV25-1 and TRBJ2-7, with D unresolved. The V gene's germline CDR1 is MGHDK and CDR2 SYGVNS. The CDR3 runs 14 residues. Between the trimmed V and J ends, which lost 3 bases and 3 bases, there was a span of 12 bases. The CDR3 spells CASSDPGLSYEQYF. As DNA, the CDR3 is TGTGCCAGCAGTGATCCTGGTCTAAGCTACGAGCAGTACTTC.

The chain links TRBV7-3 to TRBJ2-1; tentative D call: TRBD2 (5 bases). Germline CDR1 reads SGHTA; CDR2 reads FQGTGA. This CDR3 is built from 14 residues. V was trimmed by 0 bases and J by 10 bases, leaving 13 bases between them. CDR3 in amino acids: CASSLTGHGSEQFF. The CDR3 DNA reads as TGTGCCAGCAGCTTAACGGGCCATGGGAGCGAGCAGTTCTTC.

The chain joins TRBV6-2 or TRBV6-3 to TRBJ2-7; D might be TRBD1 (6 bases). V lost 5 bases and J 2 bases, leaving 10 bases between the germline ends. Germline loops: CDR1 MNHEY, CDR2 SVGEGT. The CDR3 has 13 amino acids. The CDR3 DNA follows: TGTGCCAGCAGTCGCGACAGGACCTACGAGCAGTACTTC. It is translated as CASSRDRTYEQYF.

The chain is built from TRBV27 and TRBJ1-2, with 10 bases identical to TRBD1. Germline V CDR1 and CDR2: MNHEY, SMNVEV (reference sequence). Losses at the gene ends were 5 bases for V and 6 bases for J; bases not matched to a gene: 9. The CDR3 loop spans 15 amino acids. CDR3 in amino acids: CASSTGGDRGHGYTF. The CDR3 DNA reads TGTGCCAGCAGTACGGGGGGGGACAGGGGCCATGGCTACACCTTC.

This chain links TRBV9 with TRBJ2-3; 8 bases are shared with TRBD2. Germline CDR1 and CDR2: SGDLS and YYNGEE. V lost 0 bases, J lost 2 bases, and 8 bases stayed unmatched. The CDR3 runs 17 residues. CDR3 DNA sequence: TGTGCCAGCAGCGTAGCTGCCAGCGGGGGATCCACAGATACGCAGTATTTT. This translates into CASSVAASGGSTDTQYF.

This clone was seen a handful of times. This chain links TRBV6-5 with TRBJ2-1, with 8 bases lining up with TRBD1. Looked up from germline, CDR1 is MNHEY and CDR2 is SVGAGI. The junction had 10 bases not matched to a gene; V was cut back by 2 bases and J by 7 bases. The length of the CDR3 is 16 residues. This CDR3 reads CASSYPTGEEVNEQFF. The CDR3 nucleotides read TGTGCCAGCAGTTACCCGACAGGGGAGGAGGTTAATGAGCAGTTCTTC.

The chain recombines TRBV5-1 with TRBJ1-4, with 7 nucleotides matching TRBD1. V dropped 6 bases and J dropped 3; count of bases not matched to a gene: 5. This CDR3 has 14 residues. In germline, CDR1 is SGHRS, CDR2 YFSETQ. As DNA, the CDR3 is TGCGCCAGCACCCCTGACAGGGCTAATGAAAAACTGTTTTTT. Its protein product is CASTPDRANEKLFF.

The V gene is TRBV19, the J gene TRBJ2-2, with TRBD2 matching over 9 bases. The J segment lost 5 bases and the V segment lost 0 bases, leaving 13 bases of the junction unmatched. Germline assignment: CDR1 LNHDA and CDR2 SQIVND (reference sequence). The CDR3 contains 19 residues. The chain's CDR3 is CASSIDRGGGAIGTGELFF. Here the CDR3 DNA reads TGTGCCAGTAGTATAGATCGTGGCGGGGGGGCCATTGGGACCGGGGAGCTGTTTTTT. Drawing the rest from reference TRBV19 and TRBJ2-2, the complete variable domain is DGGITQSPKYLFRKEGQNVTLSCEQNLNHDAMYWYRQDPGQGLRLIYYSQIVNDFQKGDIAEGYSVSREKKESFPLTVTSAQKNPTAFYLCASSIDRGGGAIGTGELFFGEGSRLTVL.

This clone appeared a single time. The chain employs TRBV27 and TRBJ1-1; D remains ambiguous. Trimming took off 3 bases at V and 1 base at J, with 6 bases between the two ends. This CDR3 is 13 amino acids long. The germline CDR1 and CDR2 sequences are MNHEY and SMNVEV (reference sequence). CDR3 bases: TGTGCCAGCAGTTTCCGTAGGAACACTGAAGCTTTCTTT. Amino acid sequence: CASSFRRNTEAFF.

The chain joins TRBV7-2 to TRBJ1-2; D call uncertain. The V gene lost 5 bases and the J gene lost 4 bases, with 11 bases spanning the gap. This CDR3 region has 13 residues. Germline CDR1 SGHTA, CDR2 FQGNSA. The CDR3 here is CASSQAGSYGYTF. CDR3 DNA: TGTGCCAGCAGCCAAGCGGGGTCCTATGGCTACACCTTC.

The chain combines TRBV6-5 with TRBJ1-1; perhaps TRBD1 as D (6 bases). V dropped 6 bases and J dropped 2 bases, with 16 bases sitting between them. Germline-derived CDR1 and CDR2 are MNHEY and SVGAGI. The CDR3 extends over 15 amino acids. The CDR3 DNA sequence: TGTGCCAGCAGCCTACTCGAGACAGGTAACACTGAAGCTTTCTTT. It codes for CASSLLETGNTEAFF.

The chain has TRBV5-1 and TRBJ1-1; D is perhaps TRBD1 (6 bases). V lost 4 bases and J lost 1, with 20 bases in between. The CDR3 has 17 amino acids. Germline V gives CDR1 SGHRS, CDR2 YFSETQ. CDR3 amino acids: CASSTTIEQGQNTEAFF. CDR3 DNA sequence: TGCGCCAGCAGCACAACTATCGAACAGGGTCAGAACACTGAAGCTTTCTTT.